This section outlines one T cell receptor (beta chain) sequence together with its context. This sample is drawn from a study of immune evolution from preneoplasia to lung adenocarcinoma. This CDR3 region has 14 residues. With 2 bases removed from V and 9 bases from J, the gap between germline ends came to 16 bases. In germline, CDR1 is MNHNY, CDR2 SVGAGI (reference sequence). Here immunoSEQ multiplex PCR was the method, and the copy in TCRdb shows in-frame clones only, minus some. This table holds over 6,500 clones, around 80% found once. The J gene is TRBJ1-1, the V gene TRBV6-6; D is unresolved. The sample consisted of FFPE adjacent normal lung tissue. This clonotype originated in a person aged 65 to 79 with lung adenocarcinoma. CDR3 loop: CASSYRMTVEQAFF. CDR3 in DNA: TGTGCCAGCAGTTACCGTATGACGGTGGAGCAAGCTTTCTTT.